The 25 T cell receptor beta chains in this list originate from one sample, sequenced in a study of T cells in women clearing cervical HPV infection (dated by TCRdb to between 2018 and 2020). Receptor libraries were prepared by the immunoSEQ multiplex PCR assay. TCRdb mirrors the immuneACCESS table, restricted to in-frame sequences. Some clones are absent from its copies; in checked studies, under half trace to an unresolved V gene, and the reason for the others is unknown. The sample table records more than 20,000 clones. Around 3.3% of the sample is held by the ten biggest clonotypes. Sequencing was performed on blood buffy coat. The receptors originated from a woman aged 18 to 75 with a cervical HPV16 infection that either progressed to CIN3+ or cleared (not recorded which).

On this clone: The read finishes 3 residues shy of the CDR3 end, and the germline J gene is used to complete it. The J gene is TRBJ2-5, the V gene TRBV6-2 or TRBV6-3; possible D gene TRBD1, 6 bases. V lost 6 bases and J lost 7, with 21 bases in between. This CDR3 has 15 residues. The germline gives CDR1 MNHEY, CDR2 SVGEGT. Partial CDR3 DNA: TGTGCCAGCAGCACTGACGTTGGGGGCTTAGGGACC. It specifies CASSTDVGGLGT. The full CDR3 sequence reads CASSTDVGGLGTQYF.

Comment on this clone: Read data end 3 residues before the CDR3 end; the end is taken from the germline J gene. The gene calls are TRBV15 and TRBJ2-3, with D perhaps matching TRBD1 (6 bases). This CDR3 region has 16 residues. Looked up from germline, CDR1 is LNHNV and CDR2 is YYDKDF (reference sequence). The ends were cut back, 1 base at V and 0 bases at J, with 11 bases in the middle. CDR3 bases read: TGTGCCACCAGCAGAGGGGGGACACTGAGCACAGATACG. This sequence encodes CATSRGGTLSTDT. The whole CDR3 protein is CATSRGGTLSTDTQYF.

Regarding this clone: The read halts 3 residues ahead of the CDR3 end, with the missing end drawn from the germline J gene. The chain is built from TRBV29-1 and TRBJ2-7; the D gene is possibly TRBD1 (6 bases). The CDR3 consists of 12 residues. CDR1 and CDR2 (germline): SQVTM, ANQGSEA. V gave up 3 bases and J gave up 3 bases, with 9 bases separating them. CDR3 loop: CSVDSRGYEQYF. Partial CDR3 DNA: TGCAGCGTTGATTCCAGGGGCTACGAG.

Details on this clone: With the read ending 3 residues before the CDR3 end, the germline J gene is used to fill in that end. The gene calls are TRBV6-1 and TRBJ2-7; TRBD1 aligns across 8 bases. CDR1 is MNHNS and CDR2 is SASEGT in the germline V gene. The CDR3 runs to 14 residues. The J segment lost 3 bases and the V segment lost 0 bases, leaving 1 base of the junction unmatched. The CDR3 bases that were read are TGTGCCAGCAGTGAAGCGACAGGGGTCTACGAG. Protein product: CASSEATGVYE. The full CDR3 protein reads CASSEATGVYEQYF.

With respect to this clone: The read terminates 3 residues before the CDR3 end, so the remaining end is supplied by the germline J gene. This chain uses TRBV7-2 with TRBJ1-5; 9 nucleotides agree with TRBD1. The ends lost 1 base at V and 9 bases at J; junction bases unmatched: 4. Germline V lookup: CDR1 SGHTA, CDR2 FQGNSA. This CDR3 has 14 residues. The CDR3 spells CASSLGDRDAPQHF. Partial CDR3 DNA: TGTGCCAGCAGCTTAGGGGACAGGGATGCGCCC. Full variable domain (remainder filled in from reference TRBV7-2 and TRBJ1-5): GAGVSQSPSNKVTEKGKDVELRCDPISGHTALYWYRQSLGQGLEFLIYFQGNSAPDKSGLPSDRFSAERTGGSVSTLTIQRTQQEDSAVYLCASSLGDRDAPQHFGDGTRLSIL.

A remark on this clone: The read comes to an end 3 residues before the CDR3 does, leaving the germline J gene to fill in the end. The chain recombines TRBV7-9 with TRBJ2-7; maybe TRBD2 (6 bases). Trimming took off 3 bases at V and 3 bases at J, with 9 bases between the two ends. Germline values: CDR1 SEHNR, CDR2 FQNEAQ (reference sequence). The CDR3 runs to 13 residues. The DNA read from the CDR3 is TGTGCCAGCAGCTTTACTAGCAGCTACGAG. It yields the protein CASSFTSSYE. Given in full, the CDR3 is CASSFTSSYEQYF.

Comments on this clone: The read halts 3 residues ahead of the CDR3 end, with the missing end drawn from the germline J gene. The chain couples TRBV12-3 or TRBV12-4 to TRBJ2-1; 9 bases match TRBD1. Losses at the gene ends were 3 bases for V and 6 bases for J; bases not matched to a gene: 3. CDR3 length: 14 residues. The covered CDR3 bases are TGTGCCAGCAGTTTGGGACAGGGCGTCAATGAG. Translated, it gives CASSLGQGVNE. The whole CDR3 region reads CASSLGQGVNEQFF.

A remark on this clone: The read finishes 3 residues shy of the CDR3 end, and the germline J gene is used to complete it. The rearrangement uses TRBV10-3 and TRBJ1-2, with 9 positions matching TRBD1. Germline lookup yields CDR1 ENHRY and CDR2 SYGVKD. CDR3 size: 13 residues. V was clipped by 8 bases and J by 2 bases; unmatched bases: 3. The part of the CDR3 DNA that was read is TGTGCCATCCGACAGGGGGGGAACTATGGC. Its protein product is CAIRQGGNYG. The whole CDR3 sequence is CAIRQGGNYGYTF.

With regard to this clone: The read terminates 3 residues ahead of where the CDR3 ends, so the germline J gene completes it. The V call is TRBV6-2 or TRBV6-3, the J call TRBJ2-1; 10 bases agree with TRBD2. This CDR3 region has 15 residues. Germline V lookup: CDR1 MNHEY, CDR2 SVGEGT. V was clipped by 6 bases and J by 8 bases; unmatched bases: 10. CDR3 loop: CASRRGLAGVYEQFF. CDR3 bases read: TGTGCCAGCAGACGCGGGCTAGCGGGAGTCTATGAG.

Comments on this clone: The sequenced fragment ends 3 residues before the CDR3 boundary, so the rest is inferred from the germline J gene. V usage is TRBV29-1 and J usage is TRBJ2-2, with TRBD1 matching over 7 bases. The J segment lost 5 bases and the V segment lost 3 bases, leaving 3 bases of the junction unmatched. Per the germline V gene, CDR1 is SQVTM and CDR2 is ANQGSEA. The CDR3 is 13 amino acids. The DNA read from the CDR3 is TGCAGCGTTGAGGGGACAGTGACCGGGGAG. This gives the protein CSVEGTVTGE. The whole CDR3 sequence reads CSVEGTVTGELFF.

With regard to this clone: The CDR3 goes on 3 residues after the read ends, and that part is filled in from the germline J gene. The chain has TRBV19 and TRBJ1-2; the D is unclear. The CDR3 covers 13 residues. Germline values: CDR1 LNHDA, CDR2 SQIVND (reference sequence). The V gene lost 3 bases and the J gene lost 7 bases, with 12 bases spanning the gap. CDR3 residues: CASSMDYSPGYTF. The sequenced part of the CDR3 DNA is TGTGCCAGTAGTATGGATTACAGCCCTGGC.

According to its frequency, this clone is medium-sized. Read coverage stops 3 residues before the CDR3 terminus; the germline J gene supplies the remainder. The chain couples TRBV7-3 to TRBJ2-5; D gene unclear. The V gene lost 4 bases and the J gene lost 4 bases, with 10 bases spanning the gap. The CDR3 totals 13 residues. CDR1 is SGHTA and CDR2 is FQGTGA in the germline V gene. CDR3 residues: CASSSDLGETQYF. Partial CDR3 DNA: TGTGCCAGCAGCTCCGACTTGGGAGAGACC.

Comment on this clone: The CDR3 is cut off 3 residues early in the read; its end comes from the germline J gene. The rearrangement uses TRBV11-1 and TRBJ1-6; D is unresolved. This CDR3 has 12 residues. V was trimmed by 3 bases and J by 9 bases, leaving 6 bases between them. Per germline, CDR1 SGHAT and CDR2 FQDESV (reference sequence). The CDR3 sequence is CASSFSGSPLHF. The sequenced CDR3 bases are TGTGCCAGCAGCTTTAGTGGTTCACCC.

On this clone: The read stops 3 residues short of the end of the CDR3; the missing end is completed from the germline J gene. This chain uses TRBV3-1 (or the pseudogene TRBV3-2) with TRBJ2-5, with TRBD2 matching over 13 bases. The V segment lost 1 base and the J segment 5 bases; nucleotides outside the gene matches: 10. The CDR3 spans 18 residues. Germline values: CDR1 LGHDT, CDR2 YNNKEL (reference sequence). The DNA read from the CDR3 is TGTGCCAGCAGCCAAGCCGGACTAGCGGGAGAGGGAGGGGAGACC. This encodes CASSQAGLAGEGGET. In full, the CDR3 is CASSQAGLAGEGGETQYF.

In regard to this clone: The CDR3 extends 3 residues past the end of the read, so its final part is completed from the germline J gene. The chain links TRBV10-3 to TRBJ2-7; possible D gene TRBD1, 6 bases. The CDR3 has 14 residues. Between the trimmed V and J ends, which lost 4 bases and 2 bases, there was a span of 12 bases. Germline CDR1 reads ENHRY; CDR2 reads SYGVKD. The part of the CDR3 DNA that was read is TGTGCCATCAGTGGGACAGCCTTTACCTACGAG. It translates to CAISGTAFTYE. The CDR3 in full is CAISGTAFTYEQYF.

Concerning this clone: The read ends 3 residues early relative to the CDR3; the germline J gene fills the gap. The chain employs TRBV5-1 and TRBJ2-5, with 11 positions matching TRBD2. V was pared by 1 base and J by 1 base, with 3 bases of the junction left unmatched. CDR3 length: 16 residues. Germline CDR1 is SGHRS and CDR2 is YFSETQ. This CDR3 is CASSLPLAGGQETQYF. The part of the CDR3 DNA that was read is TGCGCCAGCAGCTTGCCCCTAGCGGGAGGCCAAGAGACC. The whole variable domain, filled in from reference TRBV5-1 and TRBJ2-5, reads KAGVTQTPRYLIKTRGQQVTLSCSPISGHRSVSWYQQTPGQGLQFLFEYFSETQRNKGNFPGRFSGRQFSNSRSEMNVSTLELGDSALYLCASSLPLAGGQETQYFGPGTRLLVL.

Turning to this clone: The sequenced fragment ends 3 residues before the CDR3 boundary, so the rest is inferred from the germline J gene. The chain joins TRBV20-1 to TRBJ2-1; 7 bases agree with TRBD1. The germline gives CDR1 DFQATT, CDR2 SNEGSKA (reference sequence). This CDR3 spans 14 amino acids. The V segment lost 6 bases and the J segment 7 bases; nucleotides outside the gene matches: 12. The DNA read from the CDR3 is TGCAGTGCCGCCGACAGGGTGGGTACGAATGAG. Amino acid sequence: CSAADRVGTNE. The full CDR3 reads CSAADRVGTNEQFF.

On this clone: The read falls 3 residues short of the CDR3 end, and the missing part is taken from the germline J gene. V and J are TRBV19 and TRBJ2-1; 7 bases line up with TRBD2. V was pared by 5 bases and J by 9 bases, with 10 bases of the junction left unmatched. Germline V CDR1 and CDR2: LNHDA, SQIVND (reference sequence). The CDR3 has 14 residues. Incomplete CDR3 DNA: TGTGCCAGTAGTTTGGGACTACCCGCCGGTGAG. It encodes CASSLGLPAGE. The complete CDR3 reads CASSLGLPAGEQFF.

In regard to this clone: The CDR3 end falls 3 residues outside the read, so it is completed with the germline J gene. The chain uses TRBV5-1 and TRBJ1-1, with D hard to call. The CDR3 extends over 14 amino acids. Germline V lookup: CDR1 SGHRS, CDR2 YFSETQ. V gave up 4 bases and J gave up 0 bases, with 10 bases separating them. Here the CDR3 reads CASSNEQMNTEAFF. CDR3 DNA (partial): TGCGCCAGCAGCAACGAACAGATGAACACTGAA.

The covered CDR3 bases are TGCGCCAGCAGCCGGACAGAGCGTAATGAAAAA. Translating it yields CASSRTERNEK. The full CDR3 protein is CASSRTERNEKLFF. This chain connects TRBV4-1 to TRBJ1-4; TRBD1 is a possible D gene (6 bases). The CDR3 end lies 3 residues beyond the end of the read and is filled in from the germline J gene. The germline gives CDR1 MGHRA, CDR2 YSYEKL. Trimming shortened V by 4 bases and J by 4 bases, and 10 bases separated the two germline ends. This CDR3 region has 14 residues.

Regarding this clone: The observed sequence ends 3 residues before the CDR3 terminus, with the missing tail filled in from the germline J gene. The chain employs TRBV6-1 and TRBJ1-1, with 7 bases aligning to TRBD1. The ends lost 2 bases at V and 3 bases at J; junction bases unmatched: 12. The CDR3 extends over 17 amino acids. Germline CDR1 is MNHNS and CDR2 is SASEGT. The sequenced part of the CDR3 DNA is TGTGCCAGCAGTGAACCCGATAGTGGCAGGGGGGACACTGAA. This codes for CASSEPDSGRGDTE. The entire CDR3 protein reads CASSEPDSGRGDTEAFF.

As for this clone: The read ends 3 residues shy of where the CDR3 ends; the end is completed using the germline J gene. The sample carries other DNA sequences with the same CDR3. The chain uses TRBV19 and TRBJ1-5; 7 bases agree with TRBD1. The CDR3 has 15 amino acids. J gave up 5 bases and V 5 bases, and 9 bases lay outside the gene matches. CDR1 is LNHDA and CDR2 is SQIVND in the germline V gene (reference sequence). The CDR3 sequence is CASSVDREVHQPQHF. Partial CDR3 DNA: TGTGCCAGTAGTGTCGACAGGGAGGTCCATCAGCCC. Together with reference TRBV19 and TRBJ1-5, the CDR3 gives the full variable domain: DGGITQSPKYLFRKEGQNVTLSCEQNLNHDAMYWYRQDPGQGLRLIYYSQIVNDFQKGDIAEGYSVSREKKESFPLTVTSAQKNPTAFYLCASSVDREVHQPQHFGDGTRLSIL.

To note about this clone: Sequencing ends 3 residues short of the CDR3 end; the germline J gene provides the rest. V is TRBV30 and J is TRBJ1-2; 10 positions match TRBD1. This CDR3 has 16 amino acids. V lost 2 bases, J lost 0 bases, and 6 bases stayed unmatched. Germline loops: CDR1 GTSNPN, CDR2 SVGIG (reference sequence). The DNA read from the CDR3 is TGTGCCTGGAGTTGGGACAGGGGAGAGGCTAACTATGGC. Translating it yields CAWSWDRGEANYG. From start to end, the CDR3 is CAWSWDRGEANYGYTF.

Turning to this clone: The read terminates 3 residues ahead of where the CDR3 ends, so the germline J gene completes it. The chain has TRBV19 and TRBJ1-1; perhaps TRBD1 as D (5 bases). Germline V lookup: CDR1 LNHDA, CDR2 SQIVND (reference sequence). The CDR3 is 15 residues long. V was shortened by 5 bases and J by 4 bases, with 17 bases between the two germline ends. CDR3 residues: CASSLPPGGSTEAFF. Incomplete CDR3 DNA: TGTGCCAGTAGTCTGCCCCCGGGGGGGTCCACTGAA.

Comment on this clone: Read data end 3 residues before the CDR3 end; the end is taken from the germline J gene. V is TRBV7-2 and J is TRBJ1-1; D remains ambiguous. This CDR3 has 14 residues. In germline, CDR1 is SGHTA, CDR2 FQGNSA. Trimming cost V 1 base and J 0 bases, with 6 bases left between them. The part of the CDR3 DNA that was read is TGTGCCAGCAGCTTAGATTTTATGAACACTGAA. Its protein is CASSLDFMNTE. From start to end, the CDR3 is CASSLDFMNTEAFF. Supplemented by reference TRBV7-2 and TRBJ1-1, the full variable domain reads GAGVSQSPSNKVTEKGKDVELRCDPISGHTALYWYRQSLGQGLEFLIYFQGNSAPDKSGLPSDRFSAERTGGSVSTLTIQRTQQEDSAVYLCASSLDFMNTEAFFGQGTRLTVV.